The 25 T cell receptor beta chains reported below all come from one sample, sequenced in a study of blood T cells in healthy people across ages. The second PCR ran about 6 to 11 cycles with a sample-barcoded 5' primer and J-beta primers. TCRdb itself ran the 5' RACE reads through MiXCR, one entry per CDR3 protein. The table shows over 950,000 distinct CDR3 sequences, with roughly 51% occurring only once. Sequencing was performed on blood. Receptors were obtained from an older woman in good health.

The chain joins TRBV5-1 to TRBJ2-5; D is uncertain. Gene TRBJ2-7 matches the end of the DNA better, so the J call may be wrong. This CDR3 comprises 11 residues. Germline CDR1 is SGHRS and CDR2 is YFSETQ. This chain's CDR3 is CASAASYEQYF. The CDR3 nucleotides are TGCGCCAGCGCTGCTAGCTACGAGCAGTACTTC.

The rearrangement links TRBV15 to TRBJ1-2, with D unresolved. V lost 0 bases and J lost 8, with 13 bases in between. CDR3 length: 14 amino acids. Germline V gives CDR1 LNHNV, CDR2 YYDKDF (reference sequence). This CDR3 reads CATSRDSGLDGYTF. The DNA of the CDR3 is TGTGCCACCAGCAGAGATTCGGGCCTTGACGGCTACACCTTC. The full variable domain, completed using reference TRBV15 and TRBJ1-2, is DAMVIQNPRYQVTQFGKPVTLSCSQTLNHNVMYWYQQKSSQAPKLLFHYYDKDFNNEADTPDNFQSRRPNTSFCFLDIRSPGLGDTAMYLCATSRDSGLDGYTFGSGTRLTVV.

The V call is TRBV27, the J call TRBJ2-4, with TRBD2 matching over 11 bases. The CDR3 is 13 residues long. Germline CDR1 MNHEY, CDR2 SMNVEV (reference sequence). Trimming took 8 bases from V and 13 from J; bases not matched to a gene: 10. CDR3 region: CASSSGGMRVQYF. The DNA for the CDR3 is TGTGCCAGCTCTAGCGGGGGGATGCGAGTGCAGTACTTC.

This clonotype was detected once. The J gene is TRBJ2-3, the V gene TRBV7-2; 8 bases are shared with TRBD2. CDR1 and CDR2 (germline): SGHTA, FQGNSA. Trimming cost V 4 bases and J 8 bases; bases outside gene matches: 11. The CDR3 loop spans 15 amino acids. CDR3: CASSYTSGSKATQYF. Written as DNA, the CDR3 is TGTGCCAGCAGCTATACGAGCGGGAGTAAGGCTACGCAGTATTTT.

The chain is built from TRBV19 and TRBJ1-5, with D perhaps matching TRBD1 (5 bases). Germline V gene data show CDR1 as LNHDA and CDR2 as SQIVND (reference sequence). V lost 1 base and J 5 bases, leaving 6 bases between the germline ends. The CDR3 is made up of 13 amino acids. The CDR3 here is CASSIGGDQPQHF. The CDR3 DNA is TGTGCCAGTAGTATAGGAGGGGATCAGCCCCAGCATTTT.

The rearrangement uses TRBV20-1 and TRBJ2-3, with TRBD2 as a possible D gene (7 bases). Trimming took 6 bases from V and 0 from J, leaving 25 bases between them. CDR1 DFQATT and CDR2 SNEGSKA come from the germline V gene (reference sequence). The CDR3 spans 18 residues. CDR3 in DNA: TGCAGTGCCAGGGGCGGGGGCCTCCAGGCTGTGAGCACAGATACGCAGTATTTT. Its translation is CSARGGGLQAVSTDTQYF.

This sequence joins TRBV3-1 and TRBJ2-3; TRBD2 aligns across 11 bases. CDR3 size: 17 residues. J was trimmed by 4 bases and V by 2 bases; bases with no gene match: 8. From germline, CDR1 is LGHDT and CDR2 YNNKEL (reference sequence). The CDR3 coding sequence is TGTGCCAGCAGCCAACCAGCGCTAGCGGGAGGACCAGATACGCAGTATTTT. It is translated as CASSQPALAGGPDTQYF.

The V gene is TRBV20-1, the J gene TRBJ2-6, with D unresolved. The CDR3 length is 14 residues. The germline gives CDR1 DFQATT, CDR2 SNEGSKA (reference sequence). The CDR3 spells CSPSFDSGANVLTF. DNA of the CDR3: TGCAGCCCCTCCTTTGACTCTGGGGCCAACGTCCTGACTTTC.

This chain joins TRBV20-1 and TRBJ2-7; D is perhaps TRBD2 (5 bases). The CDR3 loop spans 15 amino acids. Germline assignment: CDR1 DFQATT and CDR2 SNEGSKA (reference sequence). Trimming took 0 bases from V and 2 from J, leaving 14 bases between them. For the CDR3, the DNA is TGCAGTGCTAGAGATCACGGGGTTGGGACCTACGAGCAGTACTTC. Translating gives CSARDHGVGTYEQYF.

This chain uses TRBV7-2 with TRBJ2-1, with D possibly being TRBD2 (5 bases). The CDR3 runs to 17 residues. V was clipped by 4 bases and J by 6 bases, with 22 bases between them. From germline, CDR1 is SGHTA and CDR2 FQGNSA. CDR3 nucleotides: TGTGCCAGCAGCTCCCCCGGGAAAGCGGATGCCTTCAATGAGCAGTTCTTC. Protein product: CASSSPGKADAFNEQFF.

This chain joins TRBV29-1 and TRBJ2-5, with D hard to call. V lost 7 bases and J lost 11, with 29 bases in between. Germline CDR1 reads SQVTM; CDR2 reads ANQGSEA. The length of the CDR3 is 15 residues. The CDR3 loop reads CSASRSASPYNEQYF. CDR3 bases: TGCAGCGCGTCCCGAAGCGCTTCCCCCTACAATGAGCAGTACTTC. Together with reference TRBV29-1 and TRBJ2-5, the CDR3 gives the full variable domain: SAVISQKPSRDICQRGTSLTIQCQVDSQVTMMFWYRQQPGQSLTLIATANQGSEATYESGFVIDKFPISRPNLTFSTLTVSNMSPEDSSIYLCSASRSASPYNEQYFGPGTRLLVL.

Only a few counts were recorded for this clonotype. The chain links TRBV7-9 to TRBJ2-3; D perhaps matches TRBD2 (6 bases). The V gene lost 0 bases and the J gene lost 4 bases, with 17 bases spanning the gap. CDR3 length: 17 residues. CDR1 and CDR2 from the germline V gene are SEHNR and FQNEAQ (reference sequence). The CDR3 here is CASSLALSGGPADTQYF. The DNA of the CDR3 is TGTGCCAGCAGCTTAGCGCTCTCAGGAGGGCCCGCAGATACGCAGTATTTT.

The genes are TRBV12-3 or TRBV12-4 and TRBJ2-5; 10 positions match TRBD2. After removal of 5 bases from V and 2 bases from J, the junction contained 11 bases not matched to a gene. The CDR3 runs to 17 residues. CDR3 residues: CASSASGLAVGQETQYF. CDR3 nucleotide sequence: TGTGCCAGCAGTGCCTCAGGACTAGCGGTGGGTCAAGAGACCCAGTACTTC.

This chain joins TRBV24-1 and TRBJ2-3; the match to TRBD2 covers 11 bases. V was pared by 3 bases and J by 3 bases, with 4 bases of the junction left unmatched. The CDR3 is made up of 16 amino acids. CDR1 is KGHDR and CDR2 is SFDVKD in the germline V gene. The CDR3 DNA reads as TGTGCCACCAGTGATCCCACTAGCGGGAGTACAGATACGCAGTATTTT. Protein: CATSDPTSGSTDTQYF.

This sequence joins TRBV18 and TRBJ2-1; no reliable D call. Trimming removed 3 bases from V and 0 bases from J, with 12 bases in between. The germline gives CDR1 KGHSH, CDR2 LQKENI. The CDR3 runs to 16 residues. CDR3 residues: CASSPQSRSSYNEQFF. For the CDR3, the DNA is TGTGCCAGCTCACCGCAAAGTCGTAGCTCCTACAATGAGCAGTTCTTC. The entire variable domain, with the rest obtained from reference TRBV18 and TRBJ2-1, is as follows: NAGVMQNPRHLVRRRGQEARLRCSPMKGHSHVYWYRQLPEEGLKFMVYLQKENIIDESGMPKERFSAEFPKEGPSILRIQQVVRGDSAAYFCASSPQSRSSYNEQFFGPGTRLTVL.

The chain couples TRBV29-1 to TRBJ2-5; unclear D gene. V was pared by 4 bases and J by 5 bases, with 14 bases between. The CDR3 contains 13 residues. Germline CDR1 is SQVTM and CDR2 is ANQGSEA. CDR3 sequence (DNA): TGCAGCGTTGCCCTGATGTCGAGGGAGACCCAGTACTTC. Protein sequence: CSVALMSRETQYF. Drawing the rest from reference TRBV29-1 and TRBJ2-5, the complete variable domain is SAVISQKPSRDICQRGTSLTIQCQVDSQVTMMFWYRQQPGQSLTLIATANQGSEATYESGFVIDKFPISRPNLTFSTLTVSNMSPEDSSIYLCSVALMSRETQYFGPGTRLLVL.

The chain combines TRBV29-1 with TRBJ2-1; D gene uncertain. The CDR3 consists of 13 residues. Germline CDR1 and CDR2: SQVTM and ANQGSEA. CDR3 DNA: TGCAGGGCAACGGAGTCGGCAGGTAATGAGCAGTTCTTC. It translates to CRATESAGNEQFF.

CDR3 sequence (DNA): TGCAGTGCTAGAGATCCTCTACTAGCGGGAATAAGCGAGCAGTACTTC. It codes for CSARDPLLAGISEQYF. This chain connects TRBV20-1 to TRBJ2-4, with TRBD2 identical over 10 bases. The J call may be in error: the DNA end matches TRBJ2-7 better. CDR1 and CDR2 (germline): DFQATT, SNEGSKA (reference sequence). The length of the CDR3 is 16 residues.

The V and J genes are TRBV27 and TRBJ2-6, with D perhaps TRBD1 or TRBD2 (5 bases each). The ends were cut back, 5 bases at V and 2 bases at J, with 13 bases in the middle. The CDR3 consists of 16 residues. Germline assignment: CDR1 MNHEY and CDR2 SMNVEV (reference sequence). The CDR3 sequence: CASSKTLGAGANVLTF. CDR3 nucleotides: TGTGCCAGCAGTAAGACCCTGGGGGCTGGGGCCAACGTCCTGACTTTC.

The chain couples TRBV20-1 to TRBJ2-4, with D maybe TRBD1 (6 bases). Germline CDR1 is DFQATT and CDR2 is SNEGSKA (reference sequence). The length of the CDR3 is 15 residues. V was pared by 3 bases and J by 0 bases, with 12 bases between. CDR3 bases: TGCAGTGCTAGTGGGACACTGCTAGCCAAAAACATTCAGTACTTC. Amino acids: CSASGTLLAKNIQYF.

J is TRBJ1-1 and V is TRBV5-1, with D unresolved. Germline CDR1 reads SGHRS; CDR2 reads YFSETQ. The V end lost 0 bases, the J end lost 1 base, and 7 bases lay between the germline ends. The CDR3 runs 14 residues. CDR3 amino acids: CASSLDVWNTEAFF. The DNA for the CDR3 is TGCGCCAGCAGCTTGGATGTGTGGAACACTGAAGCTTTCTTT.

This clonotype has ten or more counts. Sequence at one end of the junction differs from germline and may be a read error. The chain recombines TRBV10-1 with TRBJ2-3, with TRBD1 matching 7 bases. The germline V gene has CDR1 WNHNN and CDR2 SYGVQD (reference sequence). The CDR3 runs 13 residues. The DNA of the CDR3 is TGTGCCAGCAGCGGACAGGGCACAGATACGCAGTATTTT. Translated, it gives CASSGQGTDTQYF.

The CDR3 loop reads CASSPIASPSYGYTF. DNA of the CDR3: TGCGCCAGCAGCCCGATAGCCTCGCCCTCCTATGGCTACACCTTC. This rearrangement joins TRBV5-1 to TRBJ1-2; D unclear. This CDR3 region has 15 residues. Germline V gene sequence: CDR1 SGHRS, CDR2 YFSETQ. V was pared by 4 bases and J by 4 bases, with 17 bases between.

This clonotype has a handful of counts. The gene calls are TRBV5-1 and TRBJ2-7; the match to TRBD2 covers 14 bases. CDR1 is SGHRS and CDR2 is YFSETQ in the germline V gene. With V trimmed by 0 bases and J by 0 bases, 14 bases remained unmatched. The CDR3 runs to 21 residues. The CDR3 DNA reads TGCGCCAGCAGCTTGGAGGGTTGGGGGACTAGCGGGAGTTCCGACTCCTACGAGCAGTACTTC. Protein sequence: CASSLEGWGTSGSSDSYEQYF.

Written as DNA, the CDR3 is TGTGCCAGCAGCGTAGTTTCGGGTAACACGCAGTATTTT. This sequence encodes CASSVVSGNTQYF. This rearrangement joins TRBV7-9 to TRBJ2-3; D is uncertain. The CDR3 runs to 13 residues. The germline V gene has CDR1 SEHNR and CDR2 FQNEAQ (reference sequence). Between the trimmed V and J ends, which lost 5 bases and 9 bases, there was a span of 15 bases.